These 18 T cell receptor beta chains originate from one sample sequenced in a study of vaccination and CD4 T cells after COVID-19. The Oncomine TCR Beta short-read assay sequenced DNA from cultured CD4+ T cells. TCRdb used MiXCR to reprocess the PCR reads, holding one entry per CDR3 protein. The sample yields about 23,000 distinct CDR3 sequences, around 43% seen once. Treatment of the sample: roughly 11-day PBMC culture with coronavirus spike peptide pools or control peptides (ViraFEST assay). No antigen has been assigned to these receptors. This sample comprised CD4+ T cells from blood, cultured in vitro, obtained before SARS-CoV-2 vaccination. The receptor set was obtained from a human donor who received a COVID-19 vaccine.

This clonotype was observed a few times. CDR3 sequence (DNA): TGCAGTGCTTACCTTACGACGGGACAGGGGAATTCACCCCTCCACTTT. It is translated as CSAYLTTGQGNSPLHF. The chain recombines TRBV20-1 with TRBJ1-6; 10 nucleotides line up with TRBD1. The germline CDR1 and CDR2 sequences are DFQATT and SNEGSKA (reference sequence). Trimming at V came to 5 bases and at J to 7 bases, leaving 11 bases not matched to a gene. The CDR3 runs 16 residues.

In this sample, this clonotype turned up a few times. This chain uses TRBV6-5 with TRBJ1-1; a weak D match, TRBD1 (6 bases). The CDR3 sequence is 15 residues long. Trimming took off 2 bases at V and 6 bases at J, with 16 bases between the two ends. Germline assignment: CDR1 MNHEY and CDR2 SVGAGI. The CDR3 DNA is TGTGCCAGCAGTTACCTCCAGGGGCGAACCGCTGAAGCTTTCTTT. It is translated as CASSYLQGRTAEAFF.

In this sample, this clonotype turned up a few times. The chain carries TRBV30 and TRBJ1-1; D is uncertain. Trimming pared 0 bases from V and 3 bases from J, leaving 8 bases between. Germline V gene lookup returns CDR1 GTSNPN and CDR2 SVGIG (reference sequence). The CDR3 is 13 amino acids. The CDR3 loop is CAWSVSGYTEAFF. For the CDR3, the DNA is TGTGCCTGGAGTGTTTCCGGATACACTGAAGCTTTCTTT.

This clonotype was observed a few times. The chain combines TRBV6-5 with TRBJ2-7; D ambiguous. Deletions cut 2 bases from V and 0 bases from J, with 11 bases between. There are 15 residues in the CDR3. In germline, CDR1 is MNHEY, CDR2 SVGAGI. The CDR3 DNA is TGTGCCAGCAGTTACAATGCCTTTAGCTCCTACGAGCAGTACTTC. It encodes CASSYNAFSSYEQYF.

The gene calls are TRBV5-1 and TRBJ1-3; TRBD1 matches 9 bases. The CDR3 is 16 residues long. The V gene end was trimmed by 0 bases and the J gene end by 4 bases; junction bases not matched to a gene: 5. In germline, CDR1 is SGHRS, CDR2 YFSETQ. The CDR3 region has the DNA TGCGCCAGCAGCTTGGGTACAGGGGGCCCCGGAAACACCATATATTTT. It specifies CASSLGTGGPGNTIYF.

The chain combines TRBV5-1 with TRBJ2-7; the D is unclear. Looked up from germline, CDR1 is SGHRS and CDR2 is YFSETQ. V lost 6 bases, J lost 6 bases, and 22 bases lay in between. This CDR3 is 15 amino acids long. The DNA for the CDR3 is TGCGCCAGCAAATTAACGGCCGAATCTTTAGGCGAGCAGTACTTC. Its protein product is CASKLTAESLGEQYF.

This chain joins TRBV15 and TRBJ2-3, with TRBD1 as a possible D gene (6 bases). The V end was cut by 2 bases, the J end by 5 bases, with 23 bases between. The CDR3 contains 18 residues. Germline V gene data show CDR1 as LNHNV and CDR2 as YYDKDF (reference sequence). In nucleotides, the CDR3 is TGTGCCACCAGCAGACCGTCCTGGTGGGGCAGGGGTGGAGATACGCAGTATTTT. The encoded protein is CATSRPSWWGRGGDTQYF. Combining the CDR3 with reference TRBV15 and TRBJ2-3 gives the whole variable domain DAMVIQNPRYQVTQFGKPVTLSCSQTLNHNVMYWYQQKSSQAPKLLFHYYDKDFNNEADTPDNFQSRRPNTSFCFLDIRSPGLGDTAMYLCATSRPSWWGRGGDTQYFGPGTRLTVL.

The chain combines TRBV30 with TRBJ1-3; D unclear. The V end was cut by 0 bases, the J end by 3 bases, with 9 bases between. The germline V gene has CDR1 GTSNPN and CDR2 SVGIG (reference sequence). CDR3 length: 14 amino acids. The CDR3 spells CAWSVALNGNTIYF. The CDR3 nucleotides are TGTGCCTGGAGTGTCGCGTTAAATGGAAACACCATATATTTT. The variable domain in full, completed from reference TRBV30 and TRBJ1-3, reads SQTIHQWPATLVQPVGSPLSLECTVEGTSNPNLYWYRQAAGRGLQLLFYSVGIGQISSEVPQNLSASRPQDRQFILSSKKLLLSDSGFYLCAWSVALNGNTIYFGEGSWLTVV.

This clonotype is medium-sized in the sample. The V call is TRBV7-2, the J call TRBJ1-2, with no clear D. The V end was cut by 0 bases, the J end by 2 bases, with 10 bases between. The CDR3 totals 15 residues. CDR1 SGHTA and CDR2 FQGNSA come from the germline V gene. The CDR3 nucleotides are TGTGCCAGCAGCTTAGCGCCGGGGTCGAACTATGGCTACACCTTC. Its translation is CASSLAPGSNYGYTF.

This clonotype was counted a few times. The chain employs TRBV20-1 and TRBJ1-2; D remains unclear. The germline V gene encodes CDR1 DFQATT and CDR2 SNEGSKA (reference sequence). Trimming pared 0 bases from V and 7 bases from J, leaving 15 bases between. The CDR3 is 14 amino acids. In nucleotides, the CDR3 is TGCAGTGCTAGAGAGGTCCGCAGGTTTGGTGGCTACACCTTC. Its translation is CSAREVRRFGGYTF.

The chain carries TRBV6-1 and TRBJ2-7; D is undetermined. The V end was cut by 1 base, the J end by 3 bases, with 19 bases between. CDR1 is MNHNS and CDR2 is SASEGT in the germline V gene. The length of the CDR3 is 17 residues. CDR3: CASSEEGWYTPDYEQYF. The CDR3 DNA is TGTGCCAGCAGTGAAGAAGGGTGGTATACACCTGACTACGAGCAGTACTTC.

This clonotype has more than one count but fewer than ten. This sequence joins TRBV6-1 and TRBJ1-5; D is unclear. The CDR3 is 14 amino acids. V dropped 1 base and J dropped 2 bases, with 6 bases sitting between them. Germline V gene lookup returns CDR1 MNHNS and CDR2 SASEGT. The CDR3 nucleotides read TGTGCCAGCAGTGAAGGAAATGGCAATCAGCCCCAGCATTTT. This codes for CASSEGNGNQPQHF.

In this sample, this clonotype turned up a few times. The chain uses TRBV10-1 and TRBJ2-7; TRBD2 matches at 10 bases. Trimming took 9 bases from V and 1 from J; bases not matched to a gene: 15. The CDR3 is 17 residues long. CDR1 is WNHNN and CDR2 is SYGVQD in the germline V gene (reference sequence). The CDR3: CARTPPYLAGGSYEQYF. CDR3 bases: TGCGCCAGGACCCCACCGTATTTAGCGGGGGGATCCTACGAGCAGTACTTC.

The genes are TRBV6-1 and TRBJ1-5, with 10 bases aligning to TRBD1. V lost 8 bases and J lost 6; bases outside the gene matches: 13. Per germline, CDR1 MNHNS and CDR2 SASEGT. The CDR3 has 16 residues. The CDR3 region is CASRPRGQGEGQPQHF. The CDR3 nucleotides are TGTGCCAGCCGCCCGAGAGGACAGGGGGAAGGTCAGCCCCAGCATTTT.

This chain connects TRBV6-5 to TRBJ2-6, with 9 bases identical to TRBD1. The CDR3 loop spans 17 amino acids. With V trimmed by 4 bases and J by 1 base, 5 bases remained unmatched. Germline assignment: CDR1 MNHEY and CDR2 SVGAGI. This chain's CDR3 is CASSWGQGLSGANVLTF. The CDR3, as DNA: TGTGCCAGCAGTTGGGGACAGGGATTGTCTGGGGCCAACGTCCTGACTTTC.

This clonotype was picked up a small number of times. One end of the junction is discordant with germline, which a read error may explain. The rearrangement joins TRBV5-3 to TRBJ2-5; 8 nucleotides line up with TRBD2. TRBV5-3 is placed among ORFs of uncertain function. This CDR3 is 16 amino acids long. CDR3: CASSFIPGGGQETQYF. The CDR3 region has the DNA TGTGCCAGCAGCTTTATCCCCGGCGGGGGGCAAGAGACCCAGTACTTC.

The V call is TRBV6-1, the J call TRBJ2-7; TRBD2 is a possible D gene (5 bases). Between the trimmed V and J ends, which lost 0 bases and 5 bases, there was a span of 14 bases. CDR3 size: 15 residues. Germline V gene data show CDR1 as MNHNS and CDR2 as SASEGT. CDR3: CASSEAFRERNEQYF. The CDR3 DNA sequence: TGTGCCAGCAGTGAAGCATTCCGGGAAAGGAACGAGCAGTACTTC.

The gene calls are TRBV5-1 and TRBJ1-5, with 9 nucleotides matching TRBD1. Germline V gene lookup returns CDR1 SGHRS and CDR2 YFSETQ. The length of the CDR3 is 15 residues. The V and J ends lost 0 bases and 5 bases, in that order; junction bases with no gene match: 3. CDR3 amino acids: CASSLGTGVDQPQHF. As DNA, the CDR3 is TGCGCCAGCAGCTTGGGGACAGGGGTCGATCAGCCCCAGCATTTT. The variable domain in full, completed from reference TRBV5-1 and TRBJ1-5, reads KAGVTQTPRYLIKTRGQQVTLSCSPISGHRSVSWYQQTPGQGLQFLFEYFSETQRNKGNFPGRFSGRQFSNSRSEMNVSTLELGDSALYLCASSLGTGVDQPQHFGDGTRLSIL.